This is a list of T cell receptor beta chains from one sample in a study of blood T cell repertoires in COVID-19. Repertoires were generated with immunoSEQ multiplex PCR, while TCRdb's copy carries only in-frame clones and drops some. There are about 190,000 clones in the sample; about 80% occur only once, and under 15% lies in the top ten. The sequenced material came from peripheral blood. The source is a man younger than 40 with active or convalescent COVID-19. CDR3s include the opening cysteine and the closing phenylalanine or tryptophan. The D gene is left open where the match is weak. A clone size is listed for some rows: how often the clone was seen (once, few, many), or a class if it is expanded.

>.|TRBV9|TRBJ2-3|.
TGTGCCAGCAGCGTAGGGGACTTTGGGCCAGATACGCAGTATTTT
CASSVGDFGPDTQYF
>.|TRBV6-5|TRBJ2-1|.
TGTGCCAGCAGGCCACTGTCCACCTACAATGAGCAGTTCTTC
CASRPLSTYNEQFF
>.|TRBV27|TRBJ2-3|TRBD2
TGTGCCAGCAGTTTAAGGCCTAGCGGCCGCACAGATACGCAGTATTTT
CASSLRPSGRTDTQYF
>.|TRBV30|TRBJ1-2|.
TGTGCCTGGGCTTTACAGGCTAACTATGGCTACACCTTC
CAWALQANYGYTF
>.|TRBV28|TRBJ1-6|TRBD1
TGTGCCAGCAGCCAGGGGACAGGGGTTGCATCACCCCTCCACTTT
CASSQGTGVASPLHF
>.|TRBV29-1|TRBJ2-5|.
TGCAGCGTTGGCCGGGGGCAAGAGACCCAGTACTTC
CSVGRGQETQYF
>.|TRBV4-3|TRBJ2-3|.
TGCGCCAGCAGCCCCAGGTGGAGGGGCCCCACAGATACGCAGTATTTT
CASSPRWRGPTDTQYF
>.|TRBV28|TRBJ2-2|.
TGTGCCAGCAGTTCAACGGGGGGCGACACCGGGGAGCTGTTTTTT
CASSSTGGDTGELFF
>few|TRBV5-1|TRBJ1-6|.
TGCGCCAGCAGCTCGCAGGGCCGAAATTCACCCCTCCACTTT
CASSSQGRNSPLHF
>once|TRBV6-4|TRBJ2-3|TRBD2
TGTGCCAGCAGCCCCTCGGCTAGCGGCATTGCATATACGCAGTATTTT
CASSPSASGIAYTQYF
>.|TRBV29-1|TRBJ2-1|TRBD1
TGCAGCGACCGGGACAGGGGTTTTGATGAGCAGTTCTTC
CSDRDRGFDEQFF
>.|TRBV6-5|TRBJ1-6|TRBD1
TGTGCCAGCAGCCCCAGACAGGGAAATTCACCCCTCCACTTT
CASSPRQGNSPLHF
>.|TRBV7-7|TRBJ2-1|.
TGTGCTAGCAGCTTAGCGGAGACCGAACTCGGCGAGCAGTTCTTC
CASSLAETELGEQFF
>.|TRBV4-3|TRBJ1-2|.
TGCGCCAGCAGCCAAGGAAATAAGGAGCACTATGGCTACACCTTC
CASSQGNKEHYGYTF
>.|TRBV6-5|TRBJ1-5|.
TGTGCCAGCAGCCGTGACAGACCAAATCAGCCCCAGCATTTT
CASSRDRPNQPQHF
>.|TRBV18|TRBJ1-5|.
TGTGCCAGCTCAGGAGAAAATAGCAATCAGCCCCAGCATTTT
CASSGENSNQPQHF
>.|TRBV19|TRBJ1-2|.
TGTGCCAGTGAGTACAGGGACTATGGCTACACCTTC
CASEYRDYGYTF
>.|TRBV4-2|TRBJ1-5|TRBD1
TGTGCCAGCAGCCACCTCGGGGCAGGGGGAAATCAGCCCCAGCATTTT
CASSHLGAGGNQPQHF